Given below is one TCR beta chain in context. What it binds is not known. CDR1 SNHLY and CDR2 FYNNEI come from the germline V gene. There are 12 residues in the CDR3. The ends were cut back, 7 bases at V and 5 bases at J, with 11 bases in the middle. This entry comes from a study of shared clonotypes between healthy human individuals. Study as a whole: The plates for each donor numbered three CD4 naive, three CD4 memory, two CD8 naive and one CD8 memory.

Using immunoSEQ multiplex PCR, the repertoire was profiled, and TCRdb retains in-frame clones only, with some absent. Of more than 1,200,000 clones in the sample, 98% are singletons; the top ten hold around 0.33%. HIV-negative, healthy adults without recent acute infections or vaccinations were the donors. Overall study findings and caveats: Compared with memory subsets, naive subsets generally had larger estimated richness.

Sequenced material: naive CD4+ T cells sorted from blood. As to subset: CD45RA+ positively selected. The rearrangement joins TRBV2 to TRBJ1-1; perhaps TRBD1 as D (6 bases). The sequence was obtained from a man younger than 40 in good health. CDR3 sequence reads: CASMQGRTEAFF. In nucleotides, the CDR3 is TGTGCCAGCATGCAGGGGCGGACTGAAGCTTTCTTT.